These 13 T cell receptor beta chains were sequenced from one sample in a study of shared clonotypes between healthy human individuals. Libraries were prepared by immunoSEQ multiplex PCR; TCRdb keeps only in-frame clonotypes and omits some of them. This table has about 2.4 million clones, roughly 93% appearing once. The material sequenced was naive CD4+ T cells from PBMCs. The subset was: CD45RA+ positively selected. The receptors stem from a man aged 18 to 35 in good health. Some clones in this sample may be carry-over from other donors' samples.

This chain connects TRBV12-5 to TRBJ1-3; TRBD1 matches at 7 bases. This CDR3 comprises 14 residues. The V gene's germline CDR1 is LGHNT and CDR2 FRNRAP. V was pared by 1 base and J by 11 bases, with 8 bases of the junction left unmatched. CDR3 amino acids: CASGLDGQEVPIYF. CDR3 bases: TGTGCTAGTGGTTTGGACGGACAGGAGGTCCCCATATATTTT.

In its sample, this clone was seen once. The V and J genes are TRBV7-8 and TRBJ1-2, with a possible D match to TRBD1 (6 bases). CDR3 length: 14 residues. The germline gives CDR1 SGHVS, CDR2 FQNEAQ. V dropped 5 bases and J dropped 8 bases, with 18 bases sitting between them. The CDR3 DNA reads TGTGCCAGCAGCCCATCACAGGGTTTAGGCGGCTACACCTTC. Translation gives CASSPSQGLGGYTF.

This chain uses TRBV27 with TRBJ2-1; 16 nucleotides agree with TRBD2. V shed 6 bases and J 0 bases; nucleotides not matched to a gene: 11. Germline V lookup: CDR1 MNHEY, CDR2 SMNVEV (reference sequence). The CDR3 totals 20 residues. This CDR3 is CASRKTGTSGRGRSYNEQFF. The CDR3 coding sequence is TGTGCCAGCAGGAAAACGGGGACTAGCGGGAGGGGCCGCTCCTACAATGAGCAGTTCTTC.

V and J are TRBV12-5 and TRBJ2-2; possibly TRBD1 or TRBD2 for D (5 bases each). This CDR3 is built from 17 residues. V lost 2 bases to trimming and J lost 6 bases, with 19 bases between them. Germline loops: CDR1 LGHNT, CDR2 FRNRAP. The CDR3 nucleotides read TGTGCTAGTGGTTTGTTTGTAGGGACCCTCCGGGCCGGGGAGCTGTTTTTT. It is translated as CASGLFVGTLRAGELFF.

This chain links TRBV10-1 with TRBJ2-1, with D possibly matching TRBD1 (5 bases). Trimming stripped 2 bases from V and 3 bases from J, with 8 bases between. This CDR3 region has 14 residues. Germline V CDR1 and CDR2: WNHNN, SYGVQD (reference sequence). The CDR3 nucleotides are TGCGCCAGCAGTGAGGGTCAGGGCTACAATGAGCAGTTCTTC. Encoded protein: CASSEGQGYNEQFF.

This rearrangement joins TRBV28 to TRBJ1-2; D gene uncertain. Germline V gives CDR1 MDHEN, CDR2 SYDVKM. The V and J ends lost 8 bases and 0 bases respectively, with 10 bases between them. This CDR3 comprises 13 residues. The CDR3 DNA sequence: TGTGCCAGCCTGGACCAATCTAACTATGGCTACACCTTC. Protein product: CASLDQSNYGYTF.

The V call is TRBV19, the J call TRBJ1-2; 11 bases align to TRBD1. CDR3 length: 14 residues. With 5 bases clipped from V and 3 bases from J, the junction kept 2 bases outside the gene matches. Germline CDR1 and CDR2: LNHDA and SQIVND (reference sequence). This chain's CDR3 is CASSGTGGDYGYTF. The DNA for the CDR3 is TGTGCCAGTAGTGGGACAGGGGGTGACTATGGCTACACCTTC.

The chain joins TRBV7-2 to TRBJ2-1, with D maybe TRBD1 (5 bases). V lost 1 base and J 5 bases, leaving 9 bases between the germline ends. The CDR3 runs 14 residues. Looked up from germline, CDR1 is SGHTA and CDR2 is FQGNSA. CDR3 sequence reads: CASSLDETDNEQFF. CDR3 coding DNA: TGTGCCAGCAGCTTAGACGAGACAGACAATGAGCAGTTCTTC. The full variable domain, with the rest looked up from reference TRBV7-2 and TRBJ2-1, is GAGVSQSPSNKVTEKGKDVELRCDPISGHTALYWYRQSLGQGLEFLIYFQGNSAPDKSGLPSDRFSAERTGGSVSTLTIQRTQQEDSAVYLCASSLDETDNEQFFGPGTRLTVL.

Note on this clone: Other DNA sequences in the sample encode the same CDR3. The chain employs TRBV5-1 and TRBJ2-3; 13 bases are a match to TRBD2. The CDR3 has 16 residues. Germline trimming cut 4 bases from V and 2 bases from J; bases unmatched to any gene: 4. Germline V lookup: CDR1 SGHRS, CDR2 YFSETQ. This CDR3 is CASSLGTSGNTDTQYF. The CDR3 DNA reads as TGCGCCAGCAGCCTCGGGACTAGCGGGAACACAGATACGCAGTATTTT.

V usage is TRBV6-5 and J usage is TRBJ2-3; D gene ambiguous. Germline V CDR1 and CDR2: MNHEY, SVGAGI. The CDR3 extends over 13 amino acids. V lost 0 bases to trimming and J lost 10 bases, with 11 bases between them. The CDR3 DNA reads TGTGCCAGCAGTTACTCGGTTAGGCAGTCGCAGTATTTT. Its protein product is CASSYSVRQSQYF.

V is TRBV15 and J is TRBJ2-6, with D possibly called TRBD1 or TRBD2 (5 bases each). Deletions cut 3 bases from V and 7 bases from J, with 13 bases between. Germline lookup yields CDR1 LNHNV and CDR2 YYDKDF (reference sequence). The CDR3 totals 15 residues. The CDR3 loop is CATSSGEGRANVLTF. The DNA of the CDR3 is TGTGCCACCAGCAGTGGTGAGGGGAGAGCCAACGTCCTGACTTTC.

The J gene is TRBJ2-3, the V gene TRBV19, with 8 bases matching TRBD2. CDR1 and CDR2 from the germline V gene are LNHDA and SQIVND (reference sequence). The CDR3 is 15 residues long. V lost 5 bases, J lost 5 bases, and 9 bases stayed unmatched. The CDR3, as DNA: TGTGCCAGTAGTCCCGGGCGGCTAGCGGGAGATACGCAGTATTTT. Its translation is CASSPGRLAGDTQYF. Combining the CDR3 with reference TRBV19 and TRBJ2-3 gives the whole variable domain DGGITQSPKYLFRKEGQNVTLSCEQNLNHDAMYWYRQDPGQGLRLIYYSQIVNDFQKGDIAEGYSVSREKKESFPLTVTSAQKNPTAFYLCASSPGRLAGDTQYFGPGTRLTVL.

The V and J genes are TRBV5-1 and TRBJ1-3; perhaps TRBD1 as D (6 bases). Germline CDR1 is SGHRS and CDR2 is YFSETQ. Trimming pared 4 bases from V and 0 bases from J, leaving 26 bases between. There are 20 residues in the CDR3. CDR3 region: CASSPRGRGRTYSSGNTIYF. CDR3 bases: TGCGCCAGCAGCCCACGAGGTAGGGGGAGAACATATTCCTCTGGAAACACCATATATTTT.